Sequencing of this T cell receptor beta chain was carried out in a study of T cells in localized non-small cell lung cancer. Study findings and constraints: Owing to sequencing of a solitary tumor region, heterogeneity cannot be discounted. Uninvolved adjacent lung, not tumor, had the highest T cell clonality. Those with higher blood T cell density had longer overall survival.

Assay: immunoSEQ multiplex PCR; the TCRdb copy retains only in-frame clones and omits some. The sample carries 25,000 or so clones, about nine tenths recorded once. The CDR3 has 12 amino acids. V was trimmed by 2 bases and J by 4 bases, leaving 8 bases between them. The germline CDR1 and CDR2 sequences are GTSNPN and SVGIG (reference sequence). Points on this clone: What it binds is not known.

V usage is TRBV30 and J usage is TRBJ1-2; tentatively, D is TRBD1 (6 bases). The specimen comprised peripheral blood, sampled before any cancer treatment. This receptor was identified in an older male donor with stage I lung adenocarcinoma. As DNA, the CDR3 is TGTGCCTGGAGTCCGGACAGCTATGGCTACACCTTC. Its translation: CAWSPDSYGYTF.